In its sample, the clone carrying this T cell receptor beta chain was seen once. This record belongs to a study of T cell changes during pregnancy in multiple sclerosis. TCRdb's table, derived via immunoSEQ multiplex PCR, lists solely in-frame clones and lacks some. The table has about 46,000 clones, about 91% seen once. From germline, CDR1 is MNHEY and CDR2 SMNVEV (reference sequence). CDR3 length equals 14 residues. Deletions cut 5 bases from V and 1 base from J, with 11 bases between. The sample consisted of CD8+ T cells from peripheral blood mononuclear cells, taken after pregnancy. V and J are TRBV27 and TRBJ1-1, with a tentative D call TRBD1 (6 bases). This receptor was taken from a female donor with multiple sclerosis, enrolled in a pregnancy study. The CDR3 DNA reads TGTGCCAGCAGTCCCCTGGACAGGAACACTGAAGCTTTCTTT. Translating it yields CASSPLDRNTEAFF.